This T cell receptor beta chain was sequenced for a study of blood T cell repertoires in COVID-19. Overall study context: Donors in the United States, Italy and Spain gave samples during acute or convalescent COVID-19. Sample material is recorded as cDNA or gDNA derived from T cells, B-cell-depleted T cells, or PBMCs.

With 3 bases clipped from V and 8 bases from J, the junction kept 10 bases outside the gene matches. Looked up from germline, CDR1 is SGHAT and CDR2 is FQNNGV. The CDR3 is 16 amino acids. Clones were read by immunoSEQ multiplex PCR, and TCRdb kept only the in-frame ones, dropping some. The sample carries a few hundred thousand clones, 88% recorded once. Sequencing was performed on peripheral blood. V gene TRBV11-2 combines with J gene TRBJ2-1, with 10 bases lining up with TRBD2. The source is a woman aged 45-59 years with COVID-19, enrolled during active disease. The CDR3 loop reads CASSFSGSGGYHEQFF. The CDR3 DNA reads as TGTGCCAGCAGCTTCAGTGGTAGCGGGGGGTATCATGAGCAGTTCTTC.